A single sample is the source of the 18 T cell receptor beta chains below, sequenced in a study of metastatic and nonmetastatic thyroid tumors. TCRdb ran MiXCR on the PCR reads. Here the sample spans around 14,000 clones, 24% being singletons. There were no patients who had received any treatment before thyroid surgery. Sequenced input: tumor tissue. These receptors were taken from a female donor with papillary thyroid cancer or a benign thyroid nodule (not recorded which). Some clones in this sample may be carry-over from other donors' samples.

The rearrangement uses TRBV4-1 and TRBJ2-7; weak D call: TRBD1 (6 bases). CDR1 is MGHRA and CDR2 is YSYEKL in the germline V gene. V dropped 0 bases and J dropped 3 bases, with 12 bases sitting between them. This CDR3 spans 15 amino acids. The CDR3 nucleotides are TGCGCCAGCAGCCAAGAAAGGGGGTTTTACTACGAGCAGTACTTC. It specifies CASSQERGFYYEQYF.

DNA of the CDR3: TGTGCCAGCAGTTGGGGGCCGGGGACAGGCGGCTATGGCTACACCTTC. Residues: CASSWGPGTGGYGYTF. V is TRBV12-3 or TRBV12-4 and J is TRBJ1-2, with 8 bases that match TRBD1. This CDR3 comprises 16 residues. With 4 bases clipped from V and 4 bases from J, the junction kept 11 bases outside the gene matches.

The CDR3 is CSARVQRAYAYEQYF. The CDR3 bases are TGCAGTGCTAGAGTCCAGCGGGCTTATGCCTACGAGCAGTACTTC. This sequence joins TRBV20-1 and TRBJ2-7, with a possible D match to TRBD2 (6 bases). CDR1 is DFQATT, CDR2 SNEGSKA, per germline (reference sequence). Trimming stripped 1 base from V and 2 bases from J, with 15 bases between. This CDR3 comprises 15 residues.

By share of the sample, this clone is medium-sized. The rearrangement joins TRBV11-3 to TRBJ2-1; D is perhaps TRBD1 or TRBD2 (5 bases each). The germline CDR1 and CDR2 sequences are SGHNT and YENEEA. Deletions cut 7 bases from V and 0 bases from J, with 13 bases between. CDR3 length: 15 residues. CDR3 bases: TGTGCCAGCACGGGACCGGGTAGCTCCTACAATGAGCAGTTCTTC. This sequence encodes CASTGPGSSYNEQFF. Full variable domain (remainder filled in from reference TRBV11-3 and TRBJ2-1): EAGVVQSPRYKIIEKKQPVAFWCNPISGHNTLYWYLQNLGQGPELLIRYENEEAVDDSQLPKDRFSAERLKGVDSTLKIQPAELGDSAVYLCASTGPGSSYNEQFFGPGTRLTVL.

This clone qualifies as medium-sized. The genes are TRBV20-1 and TRBJ2-7; 10 bases map to TRBD2. This CDR3 is 12 amino acids long. V shed 7 bases and J 0 bases; nucleotides not matched to a gene: 0. The germline V gene encodes CDR1 DFQATT and CDR2 SNEGSKA (reference sequence). The CDR3 region has the DNA TGCAGTGGACTAGCGGGCTCCTACGAGCAGTACTTC. Its translation: CSGLAGSYEQYF.

The V call is TRBV25-1, the J call TRBJ2-5, with TRBD2 identical over 11 bases. The germline gives CDR1 MGHDK, CDR2 SYGVNS. J gave up 7 bases and V 2 bases, and 12 bases lay outside the gene matches. This CDR3 is 17 amino acids long. The chain's CDR3 is CASSEVWASGRRLTQYF. The CDR3 DNA is TGTGCCAGCAGTGAAGTATGGGCTAGCGGGAGGAGGTTGACCCAGTACTTC.

This clone was found many times. V and J are TRBV6-6 and TRBJ2-1; possible D gene TRBD1, 5 bases. V was pared by 0 bases and J by 12 bases, with 9 bases between. The CDR3 has 12 amino acids. Germline values: CDR1 MNHNY, CDR2 SVGAGI (reference sequence). As DNA, the CDR3 is TGTGCCAGCAGTTACTCCCAGGGCGGGCAGTTCTTC. Its translation is CASSYSQGGQFF.

The V call is TRBV6-1, the J call TRBJ2-5, with 10 bases fitting TRBD1. J was trimmed by 5 bases and V by 5 bases; bases with no gene match: 8. The CDR3 consists of 15 residues. In germline, CDR1 is MNHNS, CDR2 SASEGT. This CDR3 reads CASSRLGQGWETQYF. The DNA for the CDR3 is TGTGCCAGCAGTCGCCTGGGACAGGGGTGGGAGACCCAGTACTTC.

Relative to its sample, this clone is medium-sized (0.01 to 0.1%). The chain combines TRBV2 with TRBJ1-5, with D possibly being TRBD1 (5 bases). CDR3 length: 14 residues. Trimming stripped 7 bases from V and 2 bases from J, with 12 bases between. Germline V gene sequence: CDR1 SNHLY, CDR2 FYNNEI. CDR3 protein: CASNGGGGNQPQHF. DNA for the CDR3: TGTGCCAGCAATGGGGGGGGAGGCAATCAGCCCCAGCATTTT.

Of note for this clone: This clone may be a read error of a much larger clone one base away. The same CDR3 is also encoded by other DNA sequences in this sample. The rearrangement links TRBV29-1 to TRBJ1-2; perhaps TRBD1 as D (6 bases). This CDR3 comprises 14 residues. The germline V gene has CDR1 SQVTM and CDR2 ANQGSEA. The CDR3 coding sequence is TGCAGCGTGGAGGGGGGGGCAGATAACTATGGCTACACCTTT. Protein product: CSVEGGADNYGYTF.

In its sample, this clone is medium-sized. The chain combines TRBV27 with TRBJ1-6, with D unclear. The V end was cut by 7 bases, the J end by 0 bases, with 10 bases between. This CDR3 is built from 15 residues. CDR1 and CDR2 from the germline V gene are MNHEY and SMNVEV (reference sequence). This CDR3 reads CASTLLSSYNSPLHF. CDR3 DNA sequence: TGTGCCAGCACCCTCCTGAGCTCCTATAATTCACCCCTCCACTTT.

This clone has more than one count but fewer than ten. A much larger clone sits a single nucleotide away, making a read error possible. The chain recombines TRBV27 with TRBJ1-4, with D perhaps matching TRBD1 (6 bases). V was cut by 6 bases and J by 8 bases, with 19 bases left in between. CDR3 length: 15 residues. Germline CDR1 is MNHEY and CDR2 is SMNVEV (reference sequence). CDR3 sequence: CASRKAVPQGEKLFF. The CDR3 DNA is TGTGCCAGCAGGAAAGCAGTCCCCCAGGGGGAAAAACTGTTTTTT. Complete variable domain (other parts from reference TRBV27 and TRBJ1-4): EAQVTQNPRYLITVTGKKLTVTCSQNMNHEYMSWYRQDPGLGLRQIYYSMNVEVTDKGDVPEGYKVSRKEKRNFPLILESPSPNQTSLYFCASRKAVPQGEKLFFGSGTQLSVL.

Judged by abundance, this clone is medium-sized. The V gene is TRBV4-1, the J gene TRBJ2-3, with 7 bases lining up with TRBD1. CDR1 is MGHRA and CDR2 is YSYEKL in the germline V gene. The ends lost 6 bases at V and 2 bases at J; junction bases unmatched: 8. The CDR3 is 15 residues long. CDR3 coding DNA: TGCGCCAGCAGTCCGGGACAGTTGGTCACAGATACGCAGTATTTT. Its translation is CASSPGQLVTDTQYF.

The genes are TRBV10-2 and TRBJ2-2; D unresolved. The germline gives CDR1 WSHSY, CDR2 SAAADI. V was shortened by 3 bases and J by 7 bases, with 6 bases between the two germline ends. CDR3 size: 12 residues. CDR3 sequence (DNA): TGCGCCAGCAGTGATGTTATCGGGGAGCTGTTTTTT. Protein sequence: CASSDVIGELFF.

This clone ranks as medium-sized (0.01 to 0.1%). The chain joins TRBV6-5 to TRBJ2-1, with 10 bases aligning to TRBD2. The V segment lost 2 bases and the J segment 5 bases; nucleotides outside the gene matches: 9. The CDR3 loop spans 17 amino acids. Germline values: CDR1 MNHEY, CDR2 SVGAGI. This CDR3 is CASSYLYSGRSHNEQFF. CDR3 sequence (DNA): TGTGCCAGCAGTTACCTTTATAGCGGGAGGTCCCACAATGAGCAGTTCTTC.

The rearrangement joins TRBV5-1 to TRBJ1-1; unclear D gene. Germline CDR1 is SGHRS and CDR2 is YFSETQ. This CDR3 is built from 13 residues. The ends were cut back, 0 bases at V and 10 bases at J, with 13 bases in the middle. The CDR3 sequence: CASSLDGCPSAFF. Here the CDR3 DNA reads TGCGCCAGCAGCTTGGATGGGTGCCCATCAGCTTTCTTT.

This clone occurred once. This chain links TRBV7-8 with TRBJ2-7, with D possibly being TRBD2 (7 bases). Germline V gives CDR1 SGHVS, CDR2 FQNEAQ. Deletions cut 1 base from V and 0 bases from J, with 13 bases between. The CDR3 totals 16 residues. In DNA form, the CDR3 reads TGTGCCAGCAGCTTAGTTGCGGGGGCCAGCTCCTACGAGCAGTACTTC. Its translation: CASSLVAGASSYEQYF.

The gene calls are TRBV7-3 and TRBJ2-1; D perhaps matches TRBD2 (6 bases). The CDR3 is made up of 16 amino acids. Germline CDR1 SGHTA, CDR2 FQGTGA. V gave up 2 bases and J gave up 6 bases, with 17 bases separating them. The CDR3 DNA follows: TGTGCCAGCAGCTTACTTGCGGGAACGCACTTCAATGAGCAGTTCTTC. This translates into CASSLLAGTHFNEQFF. Drawing the rest from reference TRBV7-3 and TRBJ2-1, the complete variable domain is GAGVSQTPSNKVTEKGKYVELRCDPISGHTALYWYRQSLGQGPEFLIYFQGTGAADDSGLPNDRFFAVRPEGSVSTLKIQRTERGDSAVYLCASSLLAGTHFNEQFFGPGTRLTVL.